Presented here are 6 T cell receptor beta chains from one specimen sequenced in a study of cytomegalovirus exposure and HLA in healthy donors. PCR used 60 Vbeta primers and 13 Jbeta primers. Only in-frame clones appear in the TCRdb table, and some are missing; sequencing was by immunoSEQ multiplex PCR. The sample includes about 150,000 clones, roughly 66% of them seen just once. The specimen sequenced was PBMCs. Receptor source: a woman in her sixties or seventies in good health and CMV-seronegative.

The rearrangement uses TRBV7-9 and TRBJ2-2; D is unresolved. The germline V gene encodes CDR1 SEHNR and CDR2 FQNEAQ (reference sequence). V dropped 5 bases and J dropped 7 bases, with 11 bases sitting between them. The CDR3 totals 13 residues. CDR3 sequence: CASSRHGLGELFF. CDR3 bases: TGTGCCAGCAGCAGACACGGTCTCGGGGAGCTGTTTTTT.

V is TRBV19 and J is TRBJ1-1, with TRBD1 matching 9 bases. CDR3 size: 15 residues. Trimming removed 7 bases from V and 6 bases from J; junction bases left unmatched: 12. CDR1 is LNHDA and CDR2 is SQIVND in the germline V gene (reference sequence). The DNA for the CDR3 is TGTGCCAGTACCGGGACAGGGAATTTCGTCGCTGAAGCTTTCTTT. Residues: CASTGTGNFVAEAFF. Drawing the rest from reference TRBV19 and TRBJ1-1, the complete variable domain is DGGITQSPKYLFRKEGQNVTLSCEQNLNHDAMYWYRQDPGQGLRLIYYSQIVNDFQKGDIAEGYSVSREKKESFPLTVTSAQKNPTAFYLCASTGTGNFVAEAFFGQGTRLTVV.

The V and J genes are TRBV5-8 and TRBJ2-5; D is undetermined. Germline V gene sequence: CDR1 SGHTS, CDR2 YDEGEE. The CDR3 is 11 residues long. V was trimmed by 6 bases and J by 4 bases, leaving 7 bases between them. DNA of the CDR3: TGTGCCAGCACCCCCCTAGAGACCCAGTACTTC. This translates into CASTPLETQYF.

The CDR3 protein is CASSPQGYYNEQFF. CDR3 nucleotides: TGTGCCAGCAGCCCACAGGGGTACTACAATGAGCAGTTCTTC. V and J are TRBV5-4 and TRBJ2-1, with 7 bases identical to TRBD1. The V segment lost 4 bases and the J segment 3 bases; nucleotides outside the gene matches: 4. The length of the CDR3 is 14 residues. The germline gives CDR1 SGHNT, CDR2 YYREEE (reference sequence).

This clone was recorded once. The rearrangement uses TRBV2 and TRBJ1-1; the match to TRBD1 covers 10 bases. J lost 0 bases, V lost 5 bases, and 6 bases had no gene match. This CDR3 has 16 residues. Germline CDR1 and CDR2: SNHLY and FYNNEI. CDR3 in amino acids: CASSMRDRGMNTEAFF. CDR3 DNA sequence: TGTGCCAGCAGTATGCGGGACAGGGGAATGAACACTGAAGCTTTCTTT.

V and J are TRBV7-9 and TRBJ2-1; 8 nucleotides line up with TRBD1. CDR3 length: 14 amino acids. V dropped 5 bases and J dropped 8; count of bases not matched to a gene: 8. In germline, CDR1 is SEHNR, CDR2 FQNEAQ (reference sequence). Here the CDR3 DNA reads TGTGCCAGCAGCCGGACAGGGCTGTCCGATGAGCAGTTCTTC. Translated, it gives CASSRTGLSDEQFF.